The rows below give T cell receptor beta chains drawn from one sample of a study of blood T cells in healthy people across ages. TCRdb recomputed calls from the 5' RACE reads with MiXCR, one row per CDR3 protein. The sample records roughly 1.9 million distinct CDR3 sequences, roughly 43% being singletons. Sequences were obtained from blood. The origin of the receptors is a human donor in good health. Each CDR3 is given with its conserved first and last residue. Each record gives: V gene, D gene, J gene, clone size, CDR3 protein, CDR3 DNA. A D gene is named only where the DNA matches it firmly. The listing skips clone size in some rows; elsewhere it reads once, few, many or a size class.

V gene: TRBV7-9
D gene: TRBD1
J gene: TRBJ2-7
clone size: NA
CDR3 protein: CASSETGATYEQYF
CDR3 DNA: TGTGCCAGCAGCGAAACAGGGGCTACCTACGAGCAGTACTTC

V gene: TRBV20-1
D gene: NA
J gene: TRBJ1-4
clone size: NA
CDR3 protein: CSAAPDEKLFF
CDR3 DNA: TGCAGCGCCGCCCCTGATGAAAAACTGTTTTTT

V gene: TRBV7-9
D gene: TRBD2
J gene: TRBJ2-3
clone size: NA
CDR3 protein: CASSSTGTSGGNTQYF
CDR3 DNA: TGTGCCAGCAGCTCGACCGGGACTAGCGGGGGAAATACGCAGTATTTT

V gene: TRBV29-1
D gene: TRBD1
J gene: TRBJ1-1
clone size: few
CDR3 protein: CSAVGQGAPEAFF
CDR3 DNA: TGCAGCGCCGTGGGACAGGGGGCCCCTGAAGCTTTCTTT

V gene: TRBV7-2
D gene: NA
J gene: TRBJ2-1
clone size: NA
CDR3 protein: CASSLDWRANEQFF
CDR3 DNA: TGTGCCAGCAGCTTAGACTGGAGGGCCAATGAGCAGTTCTTC

V gene: TRBV20-1
D gene: TRBD1
J gene: TRBJ1-1
clone size: NA
CDR3 protein: CSAQTGGMGTEAFF
CDR3 DNA: TGCAGTGCACAGACAGGGGGCATGGGCACTGAAGCTTTCTTT

V gene: TRBV7-9
D gene: NA
J gene: TRBJ2-7
clone size: once
CDR3 protein: CASSPGLGGLYEQYF
CDR3 DNA: TGTGCCAGCAGCCCCGGACTGGGTGGGCTCTACGAGCAGTACTTC

V gene: TRBV29-1
D gene: TRBD1
J gene: TRBJ1-4
clone size: once
CDR3 protein: CSVAVQGAREKLFF
CDR3 DNA: TGCAGCGTTGCCGTACAGGGGGCCCGTGAAAAACTGTTTTTT

V gene: TRBV9
D gene: NA
J gene: TRBJ1-1
clone size: NA
CDR3 protein: CASSAQGQGAEAFF
CDR3 DNA: TGTGCCAGCAGCGCACAAGGGCAAGGGGCTGAAGCTTTCTTT

V gene: TRBV29-1
D gene: TRBD1
J gene: TRBJ2-3
clone size: NA
CDR3 protein: CSSGGTGGTTDTQYF
CDR3 DNA: TGCAGCTCTGGAGGGACAGGGGGTACCACAGATACGCAGTATTTT

V gene: TRBV29-1
D gene: NA
J gene: TRBJ2-7
clone size: few
CDR3 protein: CSVGTGIGAYEQYF
CDR3 DNA: TGCAGCGTCGGTACGGGGATAGGCGCCTACGAGCAGTACTTC

V gene: TRBV5-1
D gene: NA
J gene: TRBJ1-2
clone size: NA
CDR3 protein: CASSLREGLSYGYTF
CDR3 DNA: TGCGCCAGCAGCCTCCGGGAGGGATTATCCTATGGCTACACCTTC

V gene: TRBV24-1
D gene: NA
J gene: TRBJ2-6
clone size: NA
CDR3 protein: CATSEPGTPTIGANVLTF
CDR3 DNA: TGTGCCACCAGTGAACCCGGGACACCGACAATCGGGGCCAACGTCCTGACTTTC

V gene: TRBV7-3
D gene: NA
J gene: TRBJ2-3
clone size: NA
CDR3 protein: CASSLVGAVTDTQYF
CDR3 DNA: TGTGCCAGCAGCCTCGTGGGGGCCGTCACAGATACGCAGTATTTT

V gene: TRBV7-2
D gene: NA
J gene: TRBJ1-2
clone size: NA
CDR3 protein: CASSLVVGSGSYGYTF
CDR3 DNA: TGTGCCAGCAGCTTAGTAGTAGGTTCAGGGAGCTATGGCTACACCTTC

V gene: TRBV9
D gene: TRBD2
J gene: TRBJ2-1
clone size: NA
CDR3 protein: CASSEPGAGLYNEQFF
CDR3 DNA: TGTGCCAGCAGCGAGCCCGGAGCGGGGCTTTACAATGAGCAGTTCTTC

V gene: TRBV12-5
D gene: NA
J gene: TRBJ2-1
clone size: NA
CDR3 protein: CASGPNTYNEQFF
CDR3 DNA: TGTGCTAGTGGACCGAATACCTACAATGAGCAGTTCTTC

V gene: TRBV6-2/TRBV6-3
D gene: TRBD2
J gene: TRBJ2-7
clone size: few
CDR3 protein: CASSYPTGGGKAYEQYF
CDR3 DNA: TGTGCCAGCAGTTACCCGACTGGCGGGGGAAAGGCCTACGAGCAGTACTTC

V gene: TRBV3-1
D gene: TRBD1
J gene: TRBJ2-7
clone size: few
CDR3 protein: CASSPNRGHLWQYF
CDR3 DNA: TGTGCCAGCAGCCCCAACAGGGGGCACTTGTGGCAGTACTTC

V gene: TRBV29-1
D gene: NA
J gene: TRBJ2-7
clone size: NA
CDR3 protein: CSVVRAINEQYF
CDR3 DNA: TGCAGCGTTGTCAGGGCGATCAACGAGCAGTACTTC